This entry features one TCR beta chain sequence. This clonotype appeared a few times. Its antigen is still unknown. No per-base quality is available; no much larger clone lies one base away. The germline V gene provides CDR1 LGHNA and CDR2 YNFKEQ. V and J are trimmed by 0 bases and 14 bases, and the gene matches miss 7 bases of the junction. The CDR3 has 13 amino acids, counting the end cysteine and phenylalanine. CDR3 DNA is the only sequence kept; it has 39 bases, read in frame from the first base. Libraries came from 5' RACE. The data were produced on an Illumina HiSeq 2500. The second PCR ran for about 6 to 12 cycles and used a J-beta primer mix along with a sample-barcoded 5' primer. A unique molecular identifier was introduced onto each TCR beta cDNA molecule by a template-switch 5' adaptor carrying 12 random nucleotides. At least 2.5 million CDR3-containing paired-end reads were obtained from each sample. All of the RNA was converted into first-strand cDNA using the Mint cDNA synthesis kit, with a TRBC-specific oligonucleotide serving as the primer. All cDNA was treated with uracil-DNA glycosylase and then went through a first 18-cycle PCR with the universal primers M1SS and BC2_uni_R. For the original study's pipeline: For normalization, 1 million high-quality reads, each with a distinct molecular identifier, were randomly selected from each sample. Reads with shared molecular identifiers were discarded instead of being binned into consensus sequences. CDR3 identification, clonotype clustering and error correction used MiTCR with a Q25 quality threshold and the strictest error-elimination algorithm. A nonparametric unseen species model with Euler transformation was used to estimate a lower bound on total TCR beta diversity. TCRdb cleaned the public reads at Q25 with fastp, built clones with MiXCR and kept in-frame beta chains. Under each unique CDR3 protein, matching rows form one entry showing the most common genes and DNA. The V and J calls and clone size come from TCRdb's table, not from the authors' own analysis. Recorded for this sample are about 400,000 distinct CDR3 sequences; roughly half of them occurred a single time. The ten largest clones add up to 45% to 55% of the sample.

This sample was taken from a study of blood T cells in healthy people across ages (dated by TCRdb to between 2015 and 2016). Turning to the overall study: In model experiments, template switching captured roughly one uniquely barcoded TCR beta cDNA molecule for every two T cells. The donors were split into four age groups: young (average around 15 years), middle-aged (more than 35), aged (over 55) and long-lived (more than 80). Two additional independent replicas of 1 million unique cDNA reads from the same blood draw were analyzed for two donors (one aged 18 to 30 and one aged 80 or older). Age-related changes in TCR beta repertoire diversity were measured in the study by deep sequencing normalized with unique cDNA molecular identifiers. To avoid experimental bias, donors of different ages were distributed randomly across sequencing lanes. The paper's findings and limits, for the study overall: The CMV infection status of donors was not known, potentially confounding age-related changes in expanded clonotypes. Estimates of total diversity based on one million sequenced T cells were considered lower bounds and underestimates. Compared with the aged group, the long-lived group had more naive CD4+ T cells, fewer expanded clones and increased TCR diversity, suggesting age selection. Observed TCR beta diversity per million T cells fell roughly linearly with age, and a significant reduction was already apparent by age around 40. There was a strong correlation between observed TCR beta diversity and the percentage of naive T cells measured by flow cytometry. Conclusive comparison of naive and antigen-experienced compartments was prevented by the profiling of bulk unsorted PBMCs.

The 39 donors, aged about 6 to 95 years, were systemically healthy Caucasian individuals from Russia. Ten milliliters of peripheral blood were drawn from each donor into EDTA-treated Vacutainer tubes. PBMCs were isolated by Ficoll-Paque density-gradient centrifugation, with at least 7 million obtained per sample. Total RNA was extracted from PBMCs with Trizol reagent, with at least 6 micrograms obtained per sample. For every donor, flow cytometry on a PBMC aliquot measured the percentage of naive CD45RAhigh/CD27high T cells. The sequence links TRBV4-2 to TRBJ2-1; 7 central bases correspond to TRBD2. The specimen sequenced was blood. This receptor was obtained from a man aged 60-69 years in good health. The bases read TGTGCCAGCAGCCAAGATTGGGACGGGGGGAAGTTCTTC. It is translated as CASSQDWDGGKFF.